The source of this T cell receptor (beta chain) is a study of cytomegalovirus exposure and HLA in healthy donors. When sampled, the donors appeared nominally healthy, though they likely had unrecorded immune exposures. The PCR contained 60 Vbeta and 13 Jbeta primers. Profiling relied on immunoSEQ multiplex PCR, and the TCRdb table lists in-frame clones only, not all of them. The top ten clones hold more than 2% of a sample with about 160,000 clones, about 85% of them seen once. Trimming left V 5 bases short and J 1 base short, with 11 bases between. The CDR3 has 14 amino acids. The germline CDR1 and CDR2 sequences are SGHVS and FQNEAQ.

The chain uses TRBV7-8 and TRBJ1-1, with D possibly being TRBD1 (6 bases). The clonotype comes from a man aged 18 to 35 in good health and CMV-seropositive. The source material was PBMCs. CDR3 sequence reads: CASSAYRENTEAFF. The CDR3 DNA sequence: TGTGCCAGCAGCGCCTACAGGGAGAACACTGAAGCTTTCTTT.